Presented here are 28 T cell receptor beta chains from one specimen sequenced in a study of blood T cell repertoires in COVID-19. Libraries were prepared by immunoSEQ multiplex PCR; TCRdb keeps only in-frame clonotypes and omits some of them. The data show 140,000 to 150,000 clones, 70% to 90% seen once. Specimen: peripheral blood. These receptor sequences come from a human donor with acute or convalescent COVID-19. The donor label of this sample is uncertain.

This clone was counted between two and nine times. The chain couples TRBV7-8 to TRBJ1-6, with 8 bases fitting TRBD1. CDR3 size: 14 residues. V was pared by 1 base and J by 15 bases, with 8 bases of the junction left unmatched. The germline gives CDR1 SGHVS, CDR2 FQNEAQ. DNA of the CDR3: TGTGCCAGCAGCTTAGATTGGGACAGGCGGCACCTCCACTTT. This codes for CASSLDWDRRHLHF.

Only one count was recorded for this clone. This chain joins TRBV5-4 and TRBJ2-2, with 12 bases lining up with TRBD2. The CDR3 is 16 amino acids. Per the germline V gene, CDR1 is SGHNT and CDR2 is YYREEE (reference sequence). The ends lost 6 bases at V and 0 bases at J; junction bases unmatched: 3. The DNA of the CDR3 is TGTGCCAGCACCCTAGCGGGGGGGTCGAACACCGGGGAGCTGTTTTTT. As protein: CASTLAGGSNTGELFF. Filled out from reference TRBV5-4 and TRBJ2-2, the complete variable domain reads ETGVTQSPTHLIKTRGQQVTLRCSSQSGHNTVSWYQQALGQGPQFIFQYYREEENGRGNFPPRFSGLQFPNYSSELNVNALELDDSALYLCASTLAGGSNTGELFFGEGSRLTVL.

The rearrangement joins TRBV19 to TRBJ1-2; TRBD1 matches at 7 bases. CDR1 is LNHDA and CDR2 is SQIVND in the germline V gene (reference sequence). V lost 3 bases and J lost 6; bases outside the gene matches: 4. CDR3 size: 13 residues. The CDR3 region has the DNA TGTGCCAGTAGTATTCTAACAGGGGATGGCTACACCTTC. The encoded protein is CASSILTGDGYTF.

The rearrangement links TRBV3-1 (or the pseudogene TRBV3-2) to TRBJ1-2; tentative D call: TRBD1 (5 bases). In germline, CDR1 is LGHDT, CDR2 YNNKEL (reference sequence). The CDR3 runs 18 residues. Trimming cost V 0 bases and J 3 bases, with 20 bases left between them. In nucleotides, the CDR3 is TGTGCCAGCAGCCAAGATTTAGGGGCCACCCAGTTATACTATGGCTACACCTTC. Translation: CASSQDLGATQLYYGYTF.

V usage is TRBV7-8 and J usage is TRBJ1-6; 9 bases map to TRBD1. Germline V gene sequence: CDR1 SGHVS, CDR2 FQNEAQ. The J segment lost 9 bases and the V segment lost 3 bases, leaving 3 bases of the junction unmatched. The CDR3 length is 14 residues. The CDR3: CASSFGTGRSPLHF. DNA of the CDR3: TGTGCCAGCAGCTTTGGGACAGGGCGTTCACCCCTCCACTTT.

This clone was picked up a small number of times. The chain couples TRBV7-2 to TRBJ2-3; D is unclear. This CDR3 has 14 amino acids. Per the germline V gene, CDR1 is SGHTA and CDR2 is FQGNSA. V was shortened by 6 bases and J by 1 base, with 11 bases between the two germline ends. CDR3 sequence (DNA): TGTGCCAGCAGGACATCCCCTGGCACAGATACGCAGTATTTT. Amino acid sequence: CASRTSPGTDTQYF. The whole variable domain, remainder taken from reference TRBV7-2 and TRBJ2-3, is GAGVSQSPSNKVTEKGKDVELRCDPISGHTALYWYRQSLGQGLEFLIYFQGNSAPDKSGLPSDRFSAERTGGSVSTLTIQRTQQEDSAVYLCASRTSPGTDTQYFGPGTRLTVL.

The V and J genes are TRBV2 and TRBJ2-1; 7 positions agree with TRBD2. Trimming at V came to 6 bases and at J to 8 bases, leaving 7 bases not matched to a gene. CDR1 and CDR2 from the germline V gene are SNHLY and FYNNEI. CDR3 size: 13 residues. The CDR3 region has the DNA TGTGCCAGCAGCAGCGGGATGGGCGATGAGCAGTTCTTC. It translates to CASSSGMGDEQFF.

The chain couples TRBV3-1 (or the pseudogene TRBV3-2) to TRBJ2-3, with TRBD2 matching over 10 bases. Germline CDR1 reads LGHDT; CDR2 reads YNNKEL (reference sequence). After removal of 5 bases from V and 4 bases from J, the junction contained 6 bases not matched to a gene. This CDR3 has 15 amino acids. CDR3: CASSYPSGSADTQYF. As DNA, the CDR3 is TGTGCCAGCAGCTATCCTAGCGGGAGCGCAGATACGCAGTATTTT.

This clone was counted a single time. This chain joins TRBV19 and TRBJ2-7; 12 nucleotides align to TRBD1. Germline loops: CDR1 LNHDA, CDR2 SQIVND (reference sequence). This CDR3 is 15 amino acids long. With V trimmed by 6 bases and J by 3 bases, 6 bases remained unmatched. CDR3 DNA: TGTGCCAGTAGACCTGGGACAGGGGGCATCTACGAGCAGTACTTC. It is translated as CASRPGTGGIYEQYF.

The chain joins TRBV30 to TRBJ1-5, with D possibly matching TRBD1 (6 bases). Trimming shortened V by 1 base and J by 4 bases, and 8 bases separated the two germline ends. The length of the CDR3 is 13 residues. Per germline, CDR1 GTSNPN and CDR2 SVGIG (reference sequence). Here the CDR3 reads CAWSDTGNQPQHF. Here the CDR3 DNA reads TGTGCCTGGAGTGACACAGGGAATCAGCCCCAGCATTTT. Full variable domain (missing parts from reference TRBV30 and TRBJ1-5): SQTIHQWPATLVQPVGSPLSLECTVEGTSNPNLYWYRQAAGRGLQLLFYSVGIGQISSEVPQNLSASRPQDRQFILSSKKLLLSDSGFYLCAWSDTGNQPQHFGDGTRLSIL.

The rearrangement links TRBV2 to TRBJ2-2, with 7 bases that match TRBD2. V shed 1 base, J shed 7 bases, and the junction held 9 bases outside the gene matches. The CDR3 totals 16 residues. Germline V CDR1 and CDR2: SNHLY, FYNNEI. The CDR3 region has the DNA TGTGCCAGCAGTGAAGGACTAGCCGGGTCGAACGGGGAGCTGTTTTTT. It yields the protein CASSEGLAGSNGELFF.

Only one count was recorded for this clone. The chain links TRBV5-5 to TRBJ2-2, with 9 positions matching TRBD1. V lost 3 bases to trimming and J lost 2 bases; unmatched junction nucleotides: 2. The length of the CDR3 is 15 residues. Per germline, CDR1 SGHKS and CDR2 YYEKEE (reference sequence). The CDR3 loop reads CASSSQGANTGELFF. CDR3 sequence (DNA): TGTGCCAGCAGCTCACAGGGGGCAAACACCGGGGAGCTGTTTTTT.

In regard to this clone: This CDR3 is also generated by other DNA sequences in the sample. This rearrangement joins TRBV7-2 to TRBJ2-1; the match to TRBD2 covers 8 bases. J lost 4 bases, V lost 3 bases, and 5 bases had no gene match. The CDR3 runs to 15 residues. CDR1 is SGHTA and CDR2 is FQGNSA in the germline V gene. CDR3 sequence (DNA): TGTGCCAGCAGCTTGACGGGGGGGAATTACAATGAGCAGTTCTTC. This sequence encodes CASSLTGGNYNEQFF.

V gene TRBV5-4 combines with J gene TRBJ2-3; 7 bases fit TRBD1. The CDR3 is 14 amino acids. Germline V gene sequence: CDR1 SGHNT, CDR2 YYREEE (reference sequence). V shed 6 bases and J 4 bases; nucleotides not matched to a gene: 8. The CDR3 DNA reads TGTGCCAGCACCTTACAGGGGCCGGCAGATACGCAGTATTTT. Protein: CASTLQGPADTQYF.

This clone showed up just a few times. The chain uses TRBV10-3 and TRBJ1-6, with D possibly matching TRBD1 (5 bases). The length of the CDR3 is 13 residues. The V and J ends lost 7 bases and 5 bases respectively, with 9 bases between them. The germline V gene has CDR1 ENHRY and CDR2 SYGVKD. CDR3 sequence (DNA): TGTGCCATCACGGAGACAGATAATTCACCCCTCCACTTT. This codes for CAITETDNSPLHF.

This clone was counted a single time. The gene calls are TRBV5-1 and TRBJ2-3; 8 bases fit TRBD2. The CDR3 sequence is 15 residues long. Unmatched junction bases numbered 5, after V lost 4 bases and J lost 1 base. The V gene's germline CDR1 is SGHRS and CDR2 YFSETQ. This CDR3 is CASSQQLAGTDTQYF. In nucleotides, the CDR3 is TGCGCCAGCAGCCAGCAACTAGCGGGCACAGATACGCAGTATTTT.

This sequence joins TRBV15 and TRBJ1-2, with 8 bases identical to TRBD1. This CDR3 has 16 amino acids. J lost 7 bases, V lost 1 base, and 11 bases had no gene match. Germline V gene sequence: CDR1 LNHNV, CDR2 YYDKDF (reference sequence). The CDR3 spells CATSRGQGARGSGYTF. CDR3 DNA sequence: TGTGCCACCAGCAGAGGCCAGGGGGCGAGAGGTAGTGGCTACACCTTC.

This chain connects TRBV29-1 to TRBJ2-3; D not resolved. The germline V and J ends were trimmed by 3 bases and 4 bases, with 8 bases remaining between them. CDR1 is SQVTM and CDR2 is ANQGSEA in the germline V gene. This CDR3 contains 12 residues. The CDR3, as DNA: TGCAGCGTTGAGTACGAGGCAGATACGCAGTATTTT. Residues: CSVEYEADTQYF.

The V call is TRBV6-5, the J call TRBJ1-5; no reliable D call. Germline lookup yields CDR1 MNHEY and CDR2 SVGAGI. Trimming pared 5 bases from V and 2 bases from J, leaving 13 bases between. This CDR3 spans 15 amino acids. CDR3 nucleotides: TGTGCCAGCAGTCTTCGGGTGGGTGGCAATCAGCCCCAGCATTTT. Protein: CASSLRVGGNQPQHF.

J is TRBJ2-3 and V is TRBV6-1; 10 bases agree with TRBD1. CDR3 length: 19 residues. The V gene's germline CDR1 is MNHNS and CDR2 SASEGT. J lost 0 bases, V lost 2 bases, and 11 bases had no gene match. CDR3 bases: TGTGCCAGCAGTGAACAAATGACAGGGGGCAGGTTTAGCACAGATACGCAGTATTTT. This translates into CASSEQMTGGRFSTDTQYF.

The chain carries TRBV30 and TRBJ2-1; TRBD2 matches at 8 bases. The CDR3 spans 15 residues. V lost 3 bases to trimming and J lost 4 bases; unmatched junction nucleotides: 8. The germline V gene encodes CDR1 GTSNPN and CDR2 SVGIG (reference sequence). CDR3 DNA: TGTGCCTGGAGAATAGCGGGATCGATTTACAATGAGCAGTTCTTC. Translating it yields CAWRIAGSIYNEQFF.

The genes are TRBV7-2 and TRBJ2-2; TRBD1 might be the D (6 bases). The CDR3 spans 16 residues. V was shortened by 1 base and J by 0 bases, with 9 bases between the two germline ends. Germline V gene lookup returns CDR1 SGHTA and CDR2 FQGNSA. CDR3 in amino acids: CASSLVGHTNTGELFF. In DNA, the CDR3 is TGTGCCAGCAGCTTAGTGGGACACACGAACACCGGGGAGCTGTTTTTT. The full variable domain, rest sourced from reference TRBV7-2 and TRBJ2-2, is GAGVSQSPSNKVTEKGKDVELRCDPISGHTALYWYRQSLGQGLEFLIYFQGNSAPDKSGLPSDRFSAERTGGSVSTLTIQRTQQEDSAVYLCASSLVGHTNTGELFFGEGSRLTVL.

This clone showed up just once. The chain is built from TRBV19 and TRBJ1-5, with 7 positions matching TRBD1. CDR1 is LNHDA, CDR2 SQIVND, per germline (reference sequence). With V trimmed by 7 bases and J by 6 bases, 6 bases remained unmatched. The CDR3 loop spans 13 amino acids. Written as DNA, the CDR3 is TGTGCCAGTACGACAGGGCTCGGTCAGCCCCAGCATTTT. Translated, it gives CASTTGLGQPQHF.

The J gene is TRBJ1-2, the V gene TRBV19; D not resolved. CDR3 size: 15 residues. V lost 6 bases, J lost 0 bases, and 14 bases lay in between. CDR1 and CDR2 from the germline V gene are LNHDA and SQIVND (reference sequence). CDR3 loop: CASSPVGSANYGYTF. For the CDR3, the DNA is TGTGCCAGTAGCCCGGTCGGCAGCGCTAACTATGGCTACACCTTC.

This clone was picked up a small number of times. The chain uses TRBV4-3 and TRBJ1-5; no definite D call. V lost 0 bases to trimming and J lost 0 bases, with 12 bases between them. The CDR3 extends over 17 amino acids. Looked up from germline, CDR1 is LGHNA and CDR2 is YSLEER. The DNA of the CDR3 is TGCGCCAGCAGCCAAGATGAAGGCGGGGATAGCAATCAGCCCCAGCATTTT. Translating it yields CASSQDEGGDSNQPQHF.

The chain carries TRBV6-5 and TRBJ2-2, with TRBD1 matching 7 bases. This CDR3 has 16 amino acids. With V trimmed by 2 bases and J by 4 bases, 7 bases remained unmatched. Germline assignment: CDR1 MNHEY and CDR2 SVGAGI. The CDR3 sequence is CASSYRQGAGTGELFF. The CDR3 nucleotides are TGTGCCAGCAGTTACCGACAGGGAGCCGGCACCGGGGAGCTGTTTTTT.

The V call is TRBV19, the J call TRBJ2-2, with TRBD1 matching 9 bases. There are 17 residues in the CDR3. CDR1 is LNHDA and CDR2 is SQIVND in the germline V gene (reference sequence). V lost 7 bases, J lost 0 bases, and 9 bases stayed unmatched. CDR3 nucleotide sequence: TGTGCCAGTACCAGAGGGACAGGGTTTTCGAACACCGGGGAGCTGTTTTTT. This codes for CASTRGTGFSNTGELFF.

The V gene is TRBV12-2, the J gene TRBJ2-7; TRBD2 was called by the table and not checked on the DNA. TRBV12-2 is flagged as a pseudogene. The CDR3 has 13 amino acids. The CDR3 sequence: CASRSGGGWGQYF. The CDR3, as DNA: TGTGCAAGTCGCTCAGGCGGAGGTTGGGGGCAGTACTTC.